Below are 31 T cell receptor beta chains sequenced from a single sample in a study of T cells after somatic rescue of genetic block. The protocol was immunoSEQ multiplex PCR, while the TCRdb copy is restricted to in-frame clones and leaves out a portion. The data hold approximately 14,000 clones, with over 60% observed a single time. The sequenced sample consisted of peripheral blood mononuclear cells (PBMCs). These receptors all stem from a young man.

This clone was detected only a few times. The rearrangement uses TRBV10-2 and TRBJ2-5; 10 nucleotides agree with TRBD2. Germline CDR1 WSHSY, CDR2 SAAADI. The CDR3 extends over 15 amino acids. Germline trimming cut 5 bases from V and 5 bases from J; bases unmatched to any gene: 8. CDR3 in DNA: TGCGCCAGCAGTCAAGAAGCGGGGGGGCTTGAGACCCAGTACTTC. This encodes CASSQEAGGLETQYF.

The chain recombines TRBV5-1 with TRBJ2-2; TRBD1 might be the D (6 bases). CDR1 is SGHRS, CDR2 YFSETQ, per germline. The CDR3 spans 15 residues. V dropped 2 bases and J dropped 3 bases, with 11 bases sitting between them. The CDR3 sequence is CASSFVGADTGELFF. As DNA, the CDR3 is TGCGCCAGCAGCTTTGTGGGGGCGGACACCGGGGAGCTGTTTTTT.

Only one count was recorded for this clone. The chain carries TRBV9 and TRBJ2-2; TRBD2 agrees at 10 bases. The V and J ends lost 2 bases and 0 bases, in that order; junction bases with no gene match: 1. The CDR3 length is 16 residues. Looked up from germline, CDR1 is SGDLS and CDR2 is YYNGEE. CDR3 sequence: CASSVLAGANTGELFF. CDR3 DNA sequence: TGTGCCAGCAGCGTCCTAGCGGGGGCGAACACCGGGGAGCTGTTTTTT.

The chain couples TRBV4-1 to TRBJ1-1, with 7 nucleotides matching TRBD1. The CDR3 has 15 residues. Trimming removed 1 base from V and 2 bases from J; junction bases left unmatched: 4. The V gene's germline CDR1 is MGHRA and CDR2 YSYEKL. The CDR3 protein is CASSQGDRDNTEAFF. DNA of the CDR3: TGCGCCAGCAGCCAAGGAGACAGGGACAACACTGAAGCTTTCTTT.

V gene TRBV2 combines with J gene TRBJ2-6; D is unresolved. V gave up 7 bases and J gave up 0 bases, with 13 bases separating them. The CDR3 sequence is 16 residues long. Germline CDR1 reads SNHLY; CDR2 reads FYNNEI. CDR3 loop: CASNRRHSSGANVLTF. CDR3 nucleotide sequence: TGTGCCAGCAACCGACGACACAGCTCTGGGGCCAACGTCCTGACTTTC.

V and J are TRBV18 and TRBJ2-6, with TRBD1 matching over 7 bases. Trimming at V came to 4 bases and at J to 1 base, leaving 10 bases not matched to a gene. This CDR3 spans 18 amino acids. CDR1 is KGHSH, CDR2 LQKENI, per germline. CDR3 in amino acids: CASSHLNRGPSGANVLTF. For the CDR3, the DNA is TGTGCCAGCTCACATTTGAACAGGGGACCTTCTGGGGCCAACGTCCTGACTTTC.

The chain has TRBV7-9 and TRBJ2-2; tentatively, D is TRBD1 (5 bases). V lost 3 bases to trimming and J lost 1 base, with 9 bases between them. There are 15 residues in the CDR3. Germline CDR1 and CDR2: SEHNR and FQNEAQ (reference sequence). The chain's CDR3 is CASSFRDQNTGELFF. Here the CDR3 DNA reads TGTGCCAGCAGCTTCAGGGATCAGAACACCGGGGAGCTGTTTTTT. The variable domain in full, with the rest retrieved from reference TRBV7-9 and TRBJ2-2, is DTGVSQNPRHKITKRGQNVTFRCDPISEHNRLYWYRQTLGQGPEFLTYFQNEAQLEKSRLLSDRFSAERPKGSFSTLEIQRTEQGDSAMYLCASSFRDQNTGELFFGEGSRLTVL.

The chain uses TRBV30 and TRBJ2-7; 7 bases line up with TRBD1. The germline gives CDR1 GTSNPN, CDR2 SVGIG (reference sequence). Trimming took 0 bases from V and 2 from J; bases not matched to a gene: 7. This CDR3 is 15 amino acids long. The DNA for the CDR3 is TGTGCCTGGAGTGTCCCCGACAGGGCTACCTACGAGCAGTACTTC. Protein: CAWSVPDRATYEQYF.

The chain combines TRBV28 with TRBJ1-2, with D maybe TRBD1 (5 bases). Germline CDR1 is MDHEN and CDR2 is SYDVKM. The CDR3 spans 14 residues. Trimming took off 2 bases at V and 2 bases at J, with 9 bases between the two ends. CDR3 region: CASSLPGPNYGYTF. The CDR3 nucleotides are TGTGCCAGCAGTTTACCGGGACCGAACTATGGCTACACCTTC.

The chain employs TRBV11-1 and TRBJ1-1; tentatively, D is TRBD1 (6 bases). The CDR3 totals 14 residues. The ends were cut back, 5 bases at V and 4 bases at J, with 14 bases in the middle. Germline assignment: CDR1 SGHAT and CDR2 FQDESV (reference sequence). Written as DNA, the CDR3 is TGTGCCAGCAGCCTTACAGGGACTGGCACTGAAGCTTTCTTT. Residues: CASSLTGTGTEAFF.

The rearrangement joins TRBV4-2 to TRBJ2-5; D perhaps matches TRBD2 (5 bases). The CDR3 has 17 residues. Germline assignment: CDR1 LGHNA and CDR2 YNFKEQ. Trimming removed 2 bases from V and 2 bases from J, with 18 bases in between. CDR3 amino acids: CASSQRNRGLKQETQYF. For the CDR3, the DNA is TGTGCCAGCAGCCAAAGGAACCGAGGGCTAAAACAAGAGACCCAGTACTTC.

The count of this clone is one. The chain recombines TRBV7-6 with TRBJ2-3; either TRBD1 or TRBD2 may fit D (5 bases each). There are 13 residues in the CDR3. Germline V gives CDR1 SGHVS, CDR2 FNYEAQ. V shed 5 bases and J shed 2 bases, with 8 bases lying between them. CDR3 protein: CASSQGTTDTQYF. The CDR3 DNA reads TGTGCCAGCAGCCAAGGGACCACAGATACGCAGTATTTT.

The chain combines TRBV6-5 with TRBJ2-6; no definite D call. Germline lookup yields CDR1 MNHEY and CDR2 SVGAGI. The CDR3 is 15 residues long. V was clipped by 2 bases and J by 4 bases, with 9 bases between them. CDR3 in DNA: TGTGCCAGCAGTTACAAAGGGTTAGGGGCCAACGTCCTGACTTTC. It is translated as CASSYKGLGANVLTF.

The V gene is TRBV7-2, the J gene TRBJ1-4, with D unresolved. Germline-derived CDR1 and CDR2 are SGHTA and FQGNSA. This CDR3 region has 14 residues. Trimming took 3 bases from V and 5 from J, leaving 10 bases between them. CDR3 sequence (DNA): TGTGCCAGCAGCTTGGACGGGAGGAATGAAAAACTGTTTTTT. Residues: CASSLDGRNEKLFF.

V is TRBV5-1 and J is TRBJ2-3; 12 bases are shared with TRBD2. In germline, CDR1 is SGHRS, CDR2 YFSETQ. The junction had 2 bases not matched to a gene; V was cut back by 0 bases and J by 3 bases. The length of the CDR3 is 16 residues. The CDR3, as DNA: TGCGCCAGCAGCTTGGGGGGGACTAGCGGGACAGATACGCAGTATTTT. Translating gives CASSLGGTSGTDTQYF. The whole variable domain, remainder taken from reference TRBV5-1 and TRBJ2-3, is KAGVTQTPRYLIKTRGQQVTLSCSPISGHRSVSWYQQTPGQGLQFLFEYFSETQRNKGNFPGRFSGRQFSNSRSEMNVSTLELGDSALYLCASSLGGTSGTDTQYFGPGTRLTVL.

The V and J genes are TRBV7-2 and TRBJ2-5, with D possibly TRBD1 on 6 matching bases. The CDR3 loop spans 14 amino acids. CDR1 and CDR2 (germline): SGHTA, FQGNSA. V lost 5 bases and J lost 1, with 11 bases in between. CDR3 amino acids: CASSPWTVQETQYF. The CDR3, as DNA: TGTGCCAGCAGCCCGTGGACAGTCCAAGAGACCCAGTACTTC.

The rearrangement joins TRBV28 to TRBJ1-2; 8 nucleotides align to TRBD1. The J segment lost 5 bases and the V segment lost 6 bases, leaving 8 bases of the junction unmatched. CDR1 is MDHEN, CDR2 SYDVKM, per germline. This CDR3 is built from 14 residues. CDR3 DNA: TGTGCCAGCAGGACCTCGGGACAGGTTTATGGCTACACCTTC. This encodes CASRTSGQVYGYTF.

DNA of the CDR3: TGTGCCAGCAGTGAGATTCGGCAATCATACACCTTC. It codes for CASSEIRQSYTF. The chain links TRBV2 to TRBJ1-2, with D unclear. Trimming cost V 3 bases and J 11 bases, with 13 bases left between them. This CDR3 spans 12 amino acids. Germline lookup yields CDR1 SNHLY and CDR2 FYNNEI.

The chain is built from TRBV11-2 and TRBJ1-1; TRBD1 is a possible D gene (5 bases). The CDR3 consists of 13 residues. Germline assignment: CDR1 SGHAT and CDR2 FQNNGV. The V end lost 1 base, the J end lost 11 bases, and 14 bases lay between the germline ends. CDR3 amino acids: CASSLVQVPGAFF. CDR3 nucleotides: TGTGCCAGCAGCTTAGTTCAGGTCCCAGGGGCTTTCTTT.

The rearrangement uses TRBV18 and TRBJ1-6; 7 bases line up with TRBD1. The CDR3 consists of 14 residues. V shed 5 bases, J shed 8 bases, and the junction held 6 bases outside the gene matches. CDR1 and CDR2 from the germline V gene are KGHSH and LQKENI. The CDR3 here is CASSLDRRYSPLHF. Written as DNA, the CDR3 is TGTGCCAGCTCATTGGACAGGAGATATTCACCCCTCCACTTT.

The chain has TRBV6-5 and TRBJ2-1; D is undetermined. The germline CDR1 and CDR2 sequences are MNHEY and SVGAGI. Trimming shortened V by 6 bases and J by 3 bases, and 12 bases separated the two germline ends. The CDR3 extends over 14 amino acids. The CDR3 reads CASRTSYYYNEQFF. The DNA for the CDR3 is TGTGCCAGCAGGACATCTTACTACTACAATGAGCAGTTCTTC.

This clone occurred a few times. The V call is TRBV27, the J call TRBJ2-6; D remains ambiguous. In germline, CDR1 is MNHEY, CDR2 SMNVEV (reference sequence). Trimming shortened V by 9 bases and J by 2 bases, and 8 bases separated the two germline ends. The CDR3 sequence is 13 residues long. CDR3 in DNA: TGTGCCAGTTCCCGCCCTGGGGCCAACGTCCTGACTTTC. Protein product: CASSRPGANVLTF.

V usage is TRBV4-1 and J usage is TRBJ2-7; D is possibly TRBD1 (5 bases). V was pared by 0 bases and J by 0 bases, with 9 bases between. This CDR3 region has 15 residues. Per germline, CDR1 MGHRA and CDR2 YSYEKL. In DNA form, the CDR3 reads TGCGCCAGCAGCCAAGACCAGACAGTCTCCTACGAGCAGTACTTC. This translates into CASSQDQTVSYEQYF.

The table lists this clone with a few counts. The rearrangement links TRBV6-5 to TRBJ1-1; weak D call: TRBD1 (6 bases). V was cut by 6 bases and J by 2 bases, with 10 bases left in between. From germline, CDR1 is MNHEY and CDR2 SVGAGI. This CDR3 is built from 13 residues. CDR3 coding DNA: TGTGCCAGCAGACCAGGGGTTAACACTGAAGCTTTCTTT. It codes for CASRPGVNTEAFF.

V gene TRBV28 combines with J gene TRBJ1-2; 8 nucleotides line up with TRBD1. The CDR3 is 15 amino acids. The V segment lost 5 bases and the J segment 2 bases; nucleotides outside the gene matches: 7. Germline CDR1 reads MDHEN; CDR2 reads SYDVKM. The CDR3 bases are TGTGCCAGCAGTCCAATGGGACAGGCCAACTATGGCTACACCTTC. Residues: CASSPMGQANYGYTF.

The rearrangement links TRBV5-4 to TRBJ1-2; D may be TRBD1 (6 bases). Germline CDR1 SGHNT, CDR2 YYREEE (reference sequence). V lost 0 bases and J lost 4, with 7 bases in between. There are 13 residues in the CDR3. The CDR3 DNA reads TGTGCCAGCAGCTTGGTACAGGGCTATGGCTACACCTTC. Protein sequence: CASSLVQGYGYTF. The full variable domain, in which reference TRBV5-4 and TRBJ1-2 provide the parts outside the CDR3, is ETGVTQSPTHLIKTRGQQVTLRCSSQSGHNTVSWYQQALGQGPQFIFQYYREEENGRGNFPPRFSGLQFPNYSSELNVNALELDDSALYLCASSLVQGYGYTFGSGTRLTVV.

The chain joins TRBV28 to TRBJ2-7; D call uncertain. V lost 6 bases to trimming and J lost 5 bases, with 11 bases between them. Looked up from germline, CDR1 is MDHEN and CDR2 is SYDVKM. The CDR3 covers 12 residues. The DNA of the CDR3 is TGTGCCAGCAGCCTGAGACTCCACGAGCAGTACTTC. It specifies CASSLRLHEQYF.

The CDR3 bases are TGTGCCAGCAGTGTGGGGGGTTACGAGCAGTACTTC. It encodes CASSVGGYEQYF. This chain joins TRBV28 and TRBJ2-7; the D gene is possibly TRBD2 (6 bases). This CDR3 comprises 12 residues. Trimming stripped 5 bases from V and 4 bases from J, with 9 bases between. Germline V gene data show CDR1 as MDHEN and CDR2 as SYDVKM.

This chain joins TRBV7-9 and TRBJ2-5, with D maybe TRBD2 (6 bases). Germline assignment: CDR1 SEHNR and CDR2 FQNEAQ (reference sequence). Trimming removed 5 bases from V and 9 bases from J, with 13 bases in between. The CDR3 totals 12 residues. The CDR3 sequence is CASSRDSRAQYF. The CDR3, as DNA: TGTGCCAGCAGCCGGGACTCCAGGGCCCAGTACTTC.

V is TRBV5-1 and J is TRBJ1-3; 7 bases are a match to TRBD1. The CDR3 has 16 amino acids. J gave up 0 bases and V 3 bases, and 6 bases lay outside the gene matches. CDR1 is SGHRS, CDR2 YFSETQ, per germline. Written as DNA, the CDR3 is TGCGCCAGCAGCTCAGACAGGGCGAGCTCTGGAAACACCATATATTTT. Its translation: CASSSDRASSGNTIYF.

The chain recombines TRBV6-5 with TRBJ1-2; maybe TRBD1 (5 bases). V shed 0 bases and J shed 4 bases, with 15 bases lying between them. This CDR3 comprises 16 residues. CDR1 and CDR2 (germline): MNHEY, SVGAGI. Here the CDR3 DNA reads TGTGCCAGCAGTTACTCTGTGACGGGGCGCCCCTATGGCTACACCTTC. Its protein is CASSYSVTGRPYGYTF.